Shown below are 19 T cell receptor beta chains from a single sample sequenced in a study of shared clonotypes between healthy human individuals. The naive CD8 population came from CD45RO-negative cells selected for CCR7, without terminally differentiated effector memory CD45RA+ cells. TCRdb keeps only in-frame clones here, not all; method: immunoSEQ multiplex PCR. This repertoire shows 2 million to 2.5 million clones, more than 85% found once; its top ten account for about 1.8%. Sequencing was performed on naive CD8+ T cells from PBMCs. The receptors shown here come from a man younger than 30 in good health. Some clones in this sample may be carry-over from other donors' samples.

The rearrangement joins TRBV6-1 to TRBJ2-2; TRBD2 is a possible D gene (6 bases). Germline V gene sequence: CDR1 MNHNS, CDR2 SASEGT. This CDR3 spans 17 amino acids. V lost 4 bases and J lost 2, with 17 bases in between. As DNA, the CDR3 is TGTGCCAGCAGTGTAGGGACTCTCTACCGAAACACCGGGGAGCTGTTTTTT. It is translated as CASSVGTLYRNTGELFF.

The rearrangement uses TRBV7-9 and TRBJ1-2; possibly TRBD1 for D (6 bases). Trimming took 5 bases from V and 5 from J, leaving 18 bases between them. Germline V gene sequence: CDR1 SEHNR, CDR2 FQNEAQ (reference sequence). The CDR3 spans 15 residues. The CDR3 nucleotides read TGTGCCAGCAGCGACCCACAGAGGGACAAGTATGGCTACACCTTC. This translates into CASSDPQRDKYGYTF.

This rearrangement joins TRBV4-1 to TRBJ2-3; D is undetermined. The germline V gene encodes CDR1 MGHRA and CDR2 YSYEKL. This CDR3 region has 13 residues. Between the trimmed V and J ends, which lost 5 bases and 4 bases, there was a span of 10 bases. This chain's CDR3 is CASSLTQADTQYF. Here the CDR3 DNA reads TGCGCCAGCAGCTTAACCCAAGCAGATACGCAGTATTTT.

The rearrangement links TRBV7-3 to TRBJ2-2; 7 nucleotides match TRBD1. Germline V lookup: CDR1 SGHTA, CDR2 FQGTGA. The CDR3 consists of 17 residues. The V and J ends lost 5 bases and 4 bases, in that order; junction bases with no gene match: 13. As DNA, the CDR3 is TGTGCCAGCAGCCCGACCTCGACAGGGCAAATCACCGGGGAGCTGTTTTTT. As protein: CASSPTSTGQITGELFF.

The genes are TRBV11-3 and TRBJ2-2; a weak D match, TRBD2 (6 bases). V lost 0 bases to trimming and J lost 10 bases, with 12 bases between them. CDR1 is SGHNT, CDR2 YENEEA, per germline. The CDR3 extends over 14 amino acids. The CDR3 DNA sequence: TGTGCCAGCAGCTTAGATTATCCGGGAGAGGAGCTGTTTTTT. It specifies CASSLDYPGEELFF.

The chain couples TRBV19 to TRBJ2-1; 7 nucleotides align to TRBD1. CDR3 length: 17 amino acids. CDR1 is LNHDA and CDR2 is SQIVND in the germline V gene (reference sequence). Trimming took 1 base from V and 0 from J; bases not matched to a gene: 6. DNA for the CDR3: TGTGCCAGTAGTATAGGGACAGGATCAGCCTCCTACAATGAGCAGTTCTTC. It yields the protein CASSIGTGSASYNEQFF.

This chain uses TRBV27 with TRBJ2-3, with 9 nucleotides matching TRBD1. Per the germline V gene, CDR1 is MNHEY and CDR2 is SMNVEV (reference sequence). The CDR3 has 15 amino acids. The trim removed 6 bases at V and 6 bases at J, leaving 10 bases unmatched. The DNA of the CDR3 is TGTGCCAGCAGGAGAGGTGTCGGGACAGGGGATACGCAGTATTTT. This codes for CASRRGVGTGDTQYF.

The CDR3 coding sequence is TGTGCCAGCGGAGGACGGTCCTACTCCTACGAGCAGTACTTC. Translated, it gives CASGGRSYSYEQYF. The chain recombines TRBV7-9 with TRBJ2-7, with D possibly being TRBD2 (5 bases). Looked up from germline, CDR1 is SEHNR and CDR2 is FQNEAQ (reference sequence). V was trimmed by 8 bases and J by 0 bases, leaving 14 bases between them. The CDR3 is 14 amino acids.

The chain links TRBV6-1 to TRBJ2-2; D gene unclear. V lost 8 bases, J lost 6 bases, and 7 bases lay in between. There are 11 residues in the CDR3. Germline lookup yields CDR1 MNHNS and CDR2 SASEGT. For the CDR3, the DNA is TGTGCCAGCCGGATCCCCGGGGAGCTGTTTTTT. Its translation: CASRIPGELFF.

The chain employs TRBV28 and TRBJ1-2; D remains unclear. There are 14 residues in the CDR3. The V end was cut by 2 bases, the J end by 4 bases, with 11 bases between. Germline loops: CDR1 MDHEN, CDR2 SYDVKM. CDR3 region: CASSLTGSTYGYTF. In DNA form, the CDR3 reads TGTGCCAGCAGTTTAACGGGGTCAACCTATGGCTACACCTTC.

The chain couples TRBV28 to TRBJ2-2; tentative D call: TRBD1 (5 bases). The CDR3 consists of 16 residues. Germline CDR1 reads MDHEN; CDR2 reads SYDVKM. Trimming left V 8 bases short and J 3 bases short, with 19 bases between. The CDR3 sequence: CASQGLIGSYTGELFF. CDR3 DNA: TGTGCCAGCCAGGGATTAATCGGATCCTACACCGGGGAGCTGTTTTTT.

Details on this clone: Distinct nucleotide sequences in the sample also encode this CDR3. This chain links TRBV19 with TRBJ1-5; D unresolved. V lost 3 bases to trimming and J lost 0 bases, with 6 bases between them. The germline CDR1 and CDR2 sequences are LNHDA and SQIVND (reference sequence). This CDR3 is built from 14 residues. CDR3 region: CASSIGPSNQPQHF. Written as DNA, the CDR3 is TGTGCCAGTAGTATCGGGCCTAGCAATCAGCCCCAGCATTTT.

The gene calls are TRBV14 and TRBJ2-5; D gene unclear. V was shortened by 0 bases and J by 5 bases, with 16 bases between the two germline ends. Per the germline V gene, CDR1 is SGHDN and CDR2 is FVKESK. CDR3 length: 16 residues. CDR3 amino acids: CASSQDLFPGSETQYF. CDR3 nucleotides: TGTGCCAGCAGCCAAGATTTGTTTCCTGGGTCTGAGACCCAGTACTTC. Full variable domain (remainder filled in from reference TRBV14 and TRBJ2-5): EAGVTQFPSHSVIEKGQTVTLRCDPISGHDNLYWYRRVMGKEIKFLLHFVKESKQDESGMPNNRFLAERTGGTYSTLKVQPAELEDSGVYFCASSQDLFPGSETQYFGPGTRLLVL.

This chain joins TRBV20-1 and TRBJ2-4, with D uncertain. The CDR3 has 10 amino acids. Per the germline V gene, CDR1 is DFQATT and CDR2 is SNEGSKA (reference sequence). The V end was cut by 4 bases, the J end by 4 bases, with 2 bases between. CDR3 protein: CSAKKNIQYF. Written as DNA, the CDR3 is TGCAGTGCTAAAAAAAACATTCAGTACTTC.

In DNA form, the CDR3 reads TGTGCCAGTAGCCTTACAGGGGAGGGGTACGAGCAGTACTTC. It codes for CASSLTGEGYEQYF. The chain combines TRBV19 with TRBJ2-5; D is perhaps TRBD1 or TRBD2 (7 bases each). The end of the DNA fits TRBJ2-7 better, so the J call may be wrong. Germline CDR1 and CDR2: LNHDA and SQIVND (reference sequence). The CDR3 consists of 14 residues.

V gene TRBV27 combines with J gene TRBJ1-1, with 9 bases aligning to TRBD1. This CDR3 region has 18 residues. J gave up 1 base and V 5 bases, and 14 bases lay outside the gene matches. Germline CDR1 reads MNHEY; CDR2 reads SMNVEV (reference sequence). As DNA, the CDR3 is TGTGCCAGCAGTCCGGGTTGGGACAGGGAAAGTTGGAACACTGAAGCTTTCTTT. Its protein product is CASSPGWDRESWNTEAFF.

The CDR3 coding sequence is TGTGCCATTTGGACGGGACTAGGGCCAGATACGCAGTATTTT. This codes for CAIWTGLGPDTQYF. The V gene is TRBV28, the J gene TRBJ2-3, with 8 nucleotides matching TRBD2. The CDR3 totals 14 residues. Germline V gene lookup returns CDR1 MDHEN and CDR2 SYDVKM. After removal of 10 bases from V and 4 bases from J, the junction contained 10 bases not matched to a gene.

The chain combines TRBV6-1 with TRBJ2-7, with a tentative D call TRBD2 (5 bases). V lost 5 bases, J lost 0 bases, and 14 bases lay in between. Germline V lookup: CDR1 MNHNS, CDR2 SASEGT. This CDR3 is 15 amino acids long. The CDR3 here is CASSMIAKSSYEQYF. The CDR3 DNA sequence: TGTGCCAGCAGTATGATAGCGAAGAGCTCCTACGAGCAGTACTTC.

CDR3 amino acids: CASSRTDYNSPLHF. CDR3 sequence (DNA): TGTGCCAGCAGCCGAACAGATTATAATTCACCCCTCCACTTT. V and J are TRBV5-4 and TRBJ1-6; D remains ambiguous. Germline values: CDR1 SGHNT, CDR2 YYREEE (reference sequence). The CDR3 has 14 amino acids. Trimming took 4 bases from V and 4 from J, leaving 9 bases between them.